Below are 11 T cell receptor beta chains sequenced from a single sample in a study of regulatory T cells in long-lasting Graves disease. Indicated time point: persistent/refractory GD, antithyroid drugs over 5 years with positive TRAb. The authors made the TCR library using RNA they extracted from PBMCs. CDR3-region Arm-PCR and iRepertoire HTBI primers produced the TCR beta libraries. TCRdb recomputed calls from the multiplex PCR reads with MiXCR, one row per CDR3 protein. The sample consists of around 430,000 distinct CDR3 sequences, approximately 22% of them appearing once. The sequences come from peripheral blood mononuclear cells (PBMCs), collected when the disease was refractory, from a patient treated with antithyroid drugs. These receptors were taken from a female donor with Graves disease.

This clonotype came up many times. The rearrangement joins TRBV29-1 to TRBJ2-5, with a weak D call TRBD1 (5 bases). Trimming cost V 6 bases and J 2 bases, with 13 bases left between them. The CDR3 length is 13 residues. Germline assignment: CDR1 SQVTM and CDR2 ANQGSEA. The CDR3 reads CSVQAGAQETQYF. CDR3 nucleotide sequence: TGCAGCGTACAGGCTGGGGCACAAGAGACCCAGTACTTC. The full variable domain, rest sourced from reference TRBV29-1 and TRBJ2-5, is SAVISQKPSRDICQRGTSLTIQCQVDSQVTMMFWYRQQPGQSLTLIATANQGSEATYESGFVIDKFPISRPNLTFSTLTVSNMSPEDSSIYLCSVQAGAQETQYFGPGTRLLVL.

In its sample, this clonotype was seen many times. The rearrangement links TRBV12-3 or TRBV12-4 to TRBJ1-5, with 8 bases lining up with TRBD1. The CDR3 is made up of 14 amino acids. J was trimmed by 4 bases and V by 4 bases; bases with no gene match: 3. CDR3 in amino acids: CASSSQGANQPQHF. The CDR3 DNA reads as TGTGCCAGCAGTTCCCAGGGGGCGAATCAGCCCCAGCATTTT.

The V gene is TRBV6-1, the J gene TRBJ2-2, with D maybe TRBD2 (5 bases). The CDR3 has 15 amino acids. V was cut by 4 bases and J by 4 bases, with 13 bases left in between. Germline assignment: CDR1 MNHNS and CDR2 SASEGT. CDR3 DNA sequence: TGTGCCAGCAGTGGTTTTCGGGGTCCCACCGGGGAGCTGTTTTTT. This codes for CASSGFRGPTGELFF.

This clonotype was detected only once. CDR3 sequence (DNA): TGTGCCAGTAGAGGCACGACGAGCACTGAAGCTTTCTTT. Amino acid sequence: CASRGTTSTEAFF. The rearrangement joins TRBV19 to TRBJ1-1, with D unclear. The CDR3 totals 13 residues. The germline CDR1 and CDR2 sequences are LNHDA and SQIVND (reference sequence). The germline V and J ends were trimmed by 6 bases and 4 bases, with 12 bases remaining between them.

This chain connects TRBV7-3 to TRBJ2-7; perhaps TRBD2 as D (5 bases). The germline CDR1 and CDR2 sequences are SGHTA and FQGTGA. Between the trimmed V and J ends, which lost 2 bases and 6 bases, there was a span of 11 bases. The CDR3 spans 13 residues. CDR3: CASSLGSAGEQYF. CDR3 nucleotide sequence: TGTGCCAGCAGCTTAGGGTCCGCGGGCGAGCAGTACTTC. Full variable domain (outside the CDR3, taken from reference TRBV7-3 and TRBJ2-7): GAGVSQTPSNKVTEKGKYVELRCDPISGHTALYWYRQSLGQGPEFLIYFQGTGAADDSGLPNDRFFAVRPEGSVSTLKIQRTERGDSAVYLCASSLGSAGEQYFGPGTRLTVT.

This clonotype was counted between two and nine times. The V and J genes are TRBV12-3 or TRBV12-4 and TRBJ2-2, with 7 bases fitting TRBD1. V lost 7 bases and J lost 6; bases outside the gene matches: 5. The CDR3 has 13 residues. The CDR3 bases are TGTGCCAGCACCGACAGGGAGTCCGGGGAGCTGTTTTTT. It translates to CASTDRESGELFF.

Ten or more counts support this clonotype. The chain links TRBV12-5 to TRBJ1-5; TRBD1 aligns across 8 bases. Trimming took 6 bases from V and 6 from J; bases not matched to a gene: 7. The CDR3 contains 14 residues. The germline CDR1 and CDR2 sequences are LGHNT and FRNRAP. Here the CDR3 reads CASGLGQVVQPQHF. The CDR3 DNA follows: TGTGCTAGTGGCCTGGGACAGGTGGTTCAGCCCCAGCATTTT.

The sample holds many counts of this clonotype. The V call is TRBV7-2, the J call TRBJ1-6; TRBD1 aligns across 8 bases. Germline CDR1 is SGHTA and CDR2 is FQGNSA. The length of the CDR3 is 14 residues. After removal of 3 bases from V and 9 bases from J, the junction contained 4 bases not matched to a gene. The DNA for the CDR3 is TGTGCCAGCAGCTTGGGACAGGCAGGTTCACCCCTCCACTTT. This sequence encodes CASSLGQAGSPLHF.

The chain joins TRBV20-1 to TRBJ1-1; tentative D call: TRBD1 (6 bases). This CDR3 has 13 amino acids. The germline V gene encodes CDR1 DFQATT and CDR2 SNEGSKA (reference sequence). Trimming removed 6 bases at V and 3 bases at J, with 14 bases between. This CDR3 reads CSASYRVDTEAFF. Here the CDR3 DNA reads TGCAGTGCATCTTACAGGGTAGACACTGAAGCTTTCTTT.

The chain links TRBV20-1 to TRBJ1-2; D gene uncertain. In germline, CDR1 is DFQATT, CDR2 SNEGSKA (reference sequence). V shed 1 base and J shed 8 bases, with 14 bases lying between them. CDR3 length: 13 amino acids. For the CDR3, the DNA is TGCAGTGCTAGAGTAGAGGGAGTCGGCGGCTACACCTTC. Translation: CSARVEGVGGYTF.

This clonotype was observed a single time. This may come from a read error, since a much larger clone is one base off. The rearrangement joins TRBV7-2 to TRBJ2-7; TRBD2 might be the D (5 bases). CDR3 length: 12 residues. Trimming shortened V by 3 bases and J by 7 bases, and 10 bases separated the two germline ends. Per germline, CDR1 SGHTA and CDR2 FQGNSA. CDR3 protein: CTSSFHTGEQYF. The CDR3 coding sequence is TGTACCAGCAGCTTTCATACGGGAGAGCAGTACTTC.